A single sample is the source of the 17 T cell receptor beta chains below, sequenced in a study of cytomegalovirus exposure and HLA in healthy donors. Use of 60 Vbeta and 13 Jbeta primers characterized the PCR. Profiling relied on immunoSEQ multiplex PCR, and the TCRdb table lists in-frame clones only, not all of them. The clone table shows 150,000 to 200,000 clones, with the ten largest holding approximately 6.4%. Material: PBMCs. The origin of the receptors is a man aged 25-45 years in good health and CMV-seronegative.

The chain recombines TRBV7-2 with TRBJ2-1; tentatively, D is TRBD2 (5 bases). The CDR3 has 15 residues. The V gene's germline CDR1 is SGHTA and CDR2 FQGNSA. V was trimmed by 2 bases and J by 8 bases, leaving 16 bases between them. The CDR3 nucleotides are TGTGCCAGCAGCTTAAACGGGAACCCCGCATATGAGCAGTTCTTC. This sequence encodes CASSLNGNPAYEQFF.

V usage is TRBV9 and J usage is TRBJ1-1; the D is unclear. Germline V CDR1 and CDR2: SGDLS, YYNGEE. The V end lost 3 bases, the J end lost 5 bases, and 11 bases lay between the germline ends. CDR3 length: 13 residues. The chain's CDR3 is CASSALRGTEAFF. The CDR3 DNA sequence: TGTGCCAGCAGCGCATTACGAGGGACTGAAGCTTTCTTT.

CDR3 DNA sequence: TGCAGCGCCGCAGGGGGTGGAGGCTACGAGCAGTACTTC. Translation: CSAAGGGGYEQYF. The chain combines TRBV29-1 with TRBJ2-5, with 7 nucleotides matching TRBD1. The J call may be in error: the DNA end matches TRBJ2-7 better. The CDR3 length is 13 residues. From germline, CDR1 is SQVTM and CDR2 ANQGSEA.

The chain joins TRBV29-1 to TRBJ1-4; D is perhaps TRBD1 (5 bases). Germline CDR1 and CDR2: SQVTM and ANQGSEA. This CDR3 spans 15 amino acids. Trimming left V 7 bases short and J 3 bases short, with 18 bases between. The DNA of the CDR3 is TGCAGCGCTTCACAGACTCCGGGGGCTAATGAAAAACTGTTTTTT. Amino acids: CSASQTPGANEKLFF.

V is TRBV28 and J is TRBJ1-4; no reliable D call. The CDR3 runs 14 residues. The V and J ends lost 6 bases and 7 bases respectively, with 15 bases between them. CDR1 and CDR2 (germline): MDHEN, SYDVKM. The CDR3 protein is CASSLNTLREKLFF. Written as DNA, the CDR3 is TGTGCCAGCAGCCTCAATACTCTTCGTGAAAAACTGTTTTTT.

This chain joins TRBV18 and TRBJ1-4; 12 bases map to TRBD1. The CDR3 totals 15 residues. Germline V gives CDR1 KGHSH, CDR2 LQKENI. The V and J ends lost 1 base and 7 bases, in that order; junction bases with no gene match: 1. The CDR3 reads CASSPRDRGLEKLFF. The CDR3 region has the DNA TGTGCCAGCTCACCACGGGACAGGGGGCTTGAAAAACTGTTTTTT.

J is TRBJ2-3 and V is TRBV28; tentative D call: TRBD1 (6 bases). The V gene's germline CDR1 is MDHEN and CDR2 SYDVKM. CDR3 size: 14 residues. The V end lost 5 bases, the J end lost 6 bases, and 15 bases lay between the germline ends. The CDR3 bases are TGTGCCAGCAGTCAACCGAACAGGGTTGATACGCAGTATTTT. Its protein is CASSQPNRVDTQYF.

V and J are TRBV18 and TRBJ2-3; TRBD2 is a possible D gene (5 bases). The germline CDR1 and CDR2 sequences are KGHSH and LQKENI. The CDR3 consists of 13 residues. Deletions cut 6 bases from V and 5 bases from J, with 12 bases between. CDR3 in DNA: TGTGCCAGCTCTACACTAGATATAGATACGCAGTATTTT. Its protein is CASSTLDIDTQYF.

The chain uses TRBV5-1 and TRBJ2-1; 9 bases are shared with TRBD1. Germline CDR1 reads SGHRS; CDR2 reads YFSETQ. This CDR3 spans 16 amino acids. V was pared by 3 bases and J by 6 bases, with 10 bases of the junction left unmatched. CDR3 residues: CASSSRQGGQGNEQFF. The CDR3 region has the DNA TGCGCCAGCAGCTCCCGACAGGGGGGTCAGGGCAATGAGCAGTTCTTC. Using reference TRBV5-1 and TRBJ2-1 for the parts outside the CDR3, the full variable domain is KAGVTQTPRYLIKTRGQQVTLSCSPISGHRSVSWYQQTPGQGLQFLFEYFSETQRNKGNFPGRFSGRQFSNSRSEMNVSTLELGDSALYLCASSSRQGGQGNEQFFGPGTRLTVL.

V usage is TRBV5-6 and J usage is TRBJ1-1; D unclear. The germline V gene has CDR1 SGHDT and CDR2 YYEEEE. The length of the CDR3 is 15 residues. V was pared by 4 bases and J by 0 bases, with 13 bases between. CDR3 sequence: CASSPRATLNTEAFF. The DNA for the CDR3 is TGTGCCAGCAGCCCCCGCGCGACACTGAACACTGAAGCTTTCTTT. Full variable domain (outside the CDR3, taken from reference TRBV5-6 and TRBJ1-1): DAGVTQSPTHLIKTRGQQVTLRCSPKSGHDTVSWYQQALGQGPQFIFQYYEEEERQRGNFPDRFSGHQFPNYSSELNVNALLLGDSALYLCASSPRATLNTEAFFGQGTRLTVV.

CDR3: CAMGTSLQYSYEQYF. DNA for the CDR3: TGTGCCATGGGGACTAGCCTTCAATACTCCTACGAGCAGTACTTC. This sequence joins TRBV10-3 and TRBJ2-7, with 9 bases identical to TRBD2. V shed 9 bases and J 0 bases; nucleotides not matched to a gene: 9. CDR3 length: 15 amino acids. Germline V lookup: CDR1 ENHRY, CDR2 SYGVKD.

This rearrangement joins TRBV9 to TRBJ2-1, with D perhaps matching TRBD2 (7 bases). Germline-derived CDR1 and CDR2 are SGDLS and YYNGEE. The length of the CDR3 is 18 residues. Trimming took off 2 bases at V and 0 bases at J, with 18 bases between the two ends. Written as DNA, the CDR3 is TGTGCCAGCAGCGTCCCCTCAAGGGGGGGGAGCTCCTACAATGAGCAGTTCTTC. Its translation is CASSVPSRGGSSYNEQFF.

This chain uses TRBV29-1 with TRBJ1-2; 9 bases map to TRBD1. V lost 7 bases and J lost 0; bases outside the gene matches: 3. This CDR3 has 13 amino acids. CDR1 and CDR2 from the germline V gene are SQVTM and ANQGSEA. CDR3 region: CSGGQGTNYGYTF. CDR3 nucleotides: TGCAGCGGCGGACAGGGGACTAACTATGGCTACACCTTC.

The chain recombines TRBV10-3 with TRBJ1-2; D possibly corresponds to TRBD1 (5 bases). This CDR3 is built from 15 residues. Looked up from germline, CDR1 is ENHRY and CDR2 is SYGVKD. V was pared by 7 bases and J by 1 base, with 16 bases between. The CDR3 here is CAITDLDSLNYGYTF. The DNA of the CDR3 is TGTGCCATCACCGACCTAGACAGCCTTAACTATGGCTACACCTTC.

The V gene is TRBV11-2, the J gene TRBJ2-3, with TRBD2 matching 13 bases. CDR3 length: 18 amino acids. The V segment lost 4 bases and the J segment 2 bases; nucleotides outside the gene matches: 9. Per germline, CDR1 SGHAT and CDR2 FQNNGV. CDR3 sequence reads: CASSSKGGLAGATDTQYF. CDR3 bases: TGTGCCAGCAGCTCGAAAGGCGGACTAGCGGGGGCCACAGATACGCAGTATTTT.

The chain employs TRBV4-2 and TRBJ2-6; D uncertain. Trimming took off 6 bases at V and 4 bases at J, with 16 bases between the two ends. Germline lookup yields CDR1 LGHNA and CDR2 YNFKEQ. The CDR3 length is 16 residues. The CDR3 spells CASSQVQAAGANVLTF. The CDR3, as DNA: TGTGCCAGCAGTCAGGTCCAAGCAGCCGGGGCCAACGTCCTGACTTTC.

V gene TRBV6-5 combines with J gene TRBJ1-2; D unresolved. In germline, CDR1 is MNHEY, CDR2 SVGAGI. CDR3 size: 16 residues. Between the trimmed V and J ends, which lost 0 bases and 9 bases, there was a span of 20 bases. CDR3: CASSYSRAGAVLSYTF. The CDR3, as DNA: TGTGCCAGCAGTTACTCGAGGGCAGGCGCTGTGTTGAGCTACACCTTC.